This TCR beta chain was sequenced for a study of blood T cell repertoires in COVID-19. To note about this clone: At the DNA level, this CDR3 is encoded by other sequences in the same sample as well.

Authors' processing steps: Amplifying reference gene primers gave estimates of nucleated cell counts. Assay: immunoSEQ multiplex PCR; the TCRdb copy retains only in-frame clones and omits some. D and trimming come from the DNA, and the V and J calls and clone size come from that table. This sample yields approximately 260,000 clones, of which around 80% are seen a single time; under 4.5% belongs to the top ten. Germline V gene data show CDR1 as KGHSH and CDR2 as LQKENI. This CDR3 comprises 13 residues. Trimming pared 1 base from V and 5 bases from J, leaving 5 bases between. The sample taken for sequencing was PBMCs or T cells enriched from blood (not recorded which). The gene calls are TRBV18 and TRBJ1-4; unclear D gene. This receptor was obtained from a man aged 25-45 years with acute COVID-19. CDR3 DNA sequence: TGTGCCAGCTCACCACGTCAGAATGAAAAACTGTTTTTT. This translates into CASSPRQNEKLFF.